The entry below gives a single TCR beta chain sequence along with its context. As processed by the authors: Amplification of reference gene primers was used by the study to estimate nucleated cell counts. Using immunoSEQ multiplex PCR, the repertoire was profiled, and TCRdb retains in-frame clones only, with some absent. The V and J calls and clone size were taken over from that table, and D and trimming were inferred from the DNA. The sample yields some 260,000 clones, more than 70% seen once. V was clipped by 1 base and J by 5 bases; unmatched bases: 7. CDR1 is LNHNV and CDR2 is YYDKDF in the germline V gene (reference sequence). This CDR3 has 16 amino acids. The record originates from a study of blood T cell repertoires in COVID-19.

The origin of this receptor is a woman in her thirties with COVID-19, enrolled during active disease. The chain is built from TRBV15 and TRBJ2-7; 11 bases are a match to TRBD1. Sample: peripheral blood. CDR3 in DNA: TGTGCCACCAGCAGAGGTCCGGGACAGGGGGTCCACGAGCAGTACTTC. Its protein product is CATSRGPGQGVHEQYF.